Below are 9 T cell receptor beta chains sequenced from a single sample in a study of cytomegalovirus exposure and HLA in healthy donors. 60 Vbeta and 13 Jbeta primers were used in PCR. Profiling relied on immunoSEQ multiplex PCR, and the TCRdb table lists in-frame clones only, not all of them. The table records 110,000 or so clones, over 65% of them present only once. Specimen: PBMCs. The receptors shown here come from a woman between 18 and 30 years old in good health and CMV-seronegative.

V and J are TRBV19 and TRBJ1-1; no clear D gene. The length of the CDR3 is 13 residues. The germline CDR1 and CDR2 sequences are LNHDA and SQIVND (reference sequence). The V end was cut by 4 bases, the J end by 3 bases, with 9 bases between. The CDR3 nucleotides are TGTGCCAGTAGTAACTCCGCCTACACTGAAGCTTTCTTT. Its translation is CASSNSAYTEAFF.

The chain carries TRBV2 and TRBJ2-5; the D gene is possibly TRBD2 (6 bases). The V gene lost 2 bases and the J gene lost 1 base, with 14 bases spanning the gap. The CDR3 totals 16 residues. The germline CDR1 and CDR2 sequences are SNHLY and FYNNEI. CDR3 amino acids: CASSESRGRLQETQYF. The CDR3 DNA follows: TGTGCCAGCAGTGAATCTAGAGGGAGGCTCCAAGAGACCCAGTACTTC.

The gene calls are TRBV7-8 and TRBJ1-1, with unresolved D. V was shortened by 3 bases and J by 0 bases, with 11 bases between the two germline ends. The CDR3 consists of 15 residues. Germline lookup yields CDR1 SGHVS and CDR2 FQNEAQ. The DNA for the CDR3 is TGTGCCAGCAGCTTGAACAGAGAGATGAACACTGAAGCTTTCTTT. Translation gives CASSLNREMNTEAFF.

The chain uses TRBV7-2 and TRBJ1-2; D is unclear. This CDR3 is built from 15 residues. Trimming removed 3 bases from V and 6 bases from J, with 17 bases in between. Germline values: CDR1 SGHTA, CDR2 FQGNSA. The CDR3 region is CASSFFLGGSDGYTF. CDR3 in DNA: TGTGCCAGCAGCTTTTTTCTCGGAGGGTCGGATGGCTACACCTTC.

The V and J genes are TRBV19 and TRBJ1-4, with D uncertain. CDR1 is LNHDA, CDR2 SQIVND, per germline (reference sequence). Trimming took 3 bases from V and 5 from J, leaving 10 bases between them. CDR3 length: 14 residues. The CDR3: CASSMGGRNEKLFF. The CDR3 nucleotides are TGTGCCAGTAGTATGGGAGGGCGGAATGAAAAACTGTTTTTT. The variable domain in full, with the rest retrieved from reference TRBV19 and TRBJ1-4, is DGGITQSPKYLFRKEGQNVTLSCEQNLNHDAMYWYRQDPGQGLRLIYYSQIVNDFQKGDIAEGYSVSREKKESFPLTVTSAQKNPTAFYLCASSMGGRNEKLFFGSGTQLSVL.

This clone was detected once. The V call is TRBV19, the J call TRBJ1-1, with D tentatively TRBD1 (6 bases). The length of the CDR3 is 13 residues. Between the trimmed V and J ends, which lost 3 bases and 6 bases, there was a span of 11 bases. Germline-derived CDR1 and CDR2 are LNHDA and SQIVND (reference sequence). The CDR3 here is CASSMAGAAEAFF. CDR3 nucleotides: TGTGCCAGTAGTATGGCAGGGGCCGCTGAAGCTTTCTTT.

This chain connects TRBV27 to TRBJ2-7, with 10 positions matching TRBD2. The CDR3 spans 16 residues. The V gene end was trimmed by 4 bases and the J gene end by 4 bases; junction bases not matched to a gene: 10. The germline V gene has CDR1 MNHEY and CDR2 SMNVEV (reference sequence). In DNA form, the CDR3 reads TGTGCCAGCAGTTATGATCCCGGGACTAGCGATTACGAGCAGTACTTC. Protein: CASSYDPGTSDYEQYF.

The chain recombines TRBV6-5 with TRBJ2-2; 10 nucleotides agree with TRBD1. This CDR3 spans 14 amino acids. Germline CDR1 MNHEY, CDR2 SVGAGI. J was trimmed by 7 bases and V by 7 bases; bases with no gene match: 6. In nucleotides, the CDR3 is TGTGCCAGCACCCTGACAGGGGGCGGCGGGGAGCTGTTTTTT. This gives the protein CASTLTGGGGELFF.

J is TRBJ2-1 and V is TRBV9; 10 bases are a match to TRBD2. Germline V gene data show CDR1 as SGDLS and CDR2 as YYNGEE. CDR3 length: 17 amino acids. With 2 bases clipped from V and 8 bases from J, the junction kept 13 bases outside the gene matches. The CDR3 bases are TGTGCCAGCAGCGTGTCAGTCGGAGCGGGAGGGAGGGATGAGCAGTTCTTC. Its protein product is CASSVSVGAGGRDEQFF. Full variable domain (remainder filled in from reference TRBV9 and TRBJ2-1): DSGVTQTPKHLITATGQRVTLRCSPRSGDLSVYWYQQSLDQGLQFLIQYYNGEERAKGNILERFSAQQFPDLHSELNLSSLELGDSALYFCASSVSVGAGGRDEQFFGPGTRLTVL.